Listed below are T cell receptor beta chains from one sample, sequenced in a study of CD8 T cells in ankylosing spondylitis. TCRdb called the 5' RACE reads again in MiXCR, with one record for every CDR3 protein. This sample has around 250,000 distinct CDR3 sequences, with roughly 10% found just once. Sequenced: blood, either unsorted or a sorted T cell fraction (not recorded which). The receptors here all came from a male donor with ankylosing spondylitis or in good health (not recorded which). Both conserved end residues are part of each CDR3. Clone size is stated in some rows and not others, as once, few, many or a class when expanded.

V: TRBV20-1; size: few; CDR3: CSAEGRGETQYF
V: TRBV5-1; size: NA; CDR3: CASSLEGLPHNEQFF
V: TRBV24-1; size: many; CDR3: CATSDPYNEQFF
V: TRBV20-1; size: NA; CDR3: CSASGGSPNTQYF
V: TRBV12-3/TRBV12-4; size: many; CDR3: CASSLGVGTEAFF
V: TRBV28; size: few; CDR3: CASGGTTYEQYF
V: TRBV2; size: NA; CDR3: CASSEEGPGANVLTF
V: TRBV20-1; size: many; CDR3: CSGEGGLGLDTQYF
V: TRBV7-9; size: few; CDR3: CASSDPDSGGAFEQFF
V: TRBV12-3/TRBV12-4; size: NA; CDR3: CASSFDGGALDEQFF
V: TRBV28; size: NA; CDR3: CASSSRDPGNEQFF
V: TRBV25-1; size: many; CDR3: CASSKSRRESSDDEQFF
V: TRBV7-3; size: NA; CDR3: CASSLSGLRTGELFF
V: TRBV5-6; size: NA; CDR3: CASGRDSAYYGYTF
V: TRBV28; size: few; CDR3: CASSNSGKNTGELFF
V: TRBV5-5; size: many; CDR3: CASSQYDQPQHF
V: TRBV29-1; size: NA; CDR3: CSGNLYTGELFF
V: TRBV5-1; size: many; CDR3: CASSLAGLDWNTEAFF
V: TRBV5-1; size: many; CDR3: CASSFSGAEDTQYF
V: TRBV12-3/TRBV12-4; size: many; CDR3: CASSLGAGEYYEQYF
V: TRBV12-3/TRBV12-4; size: many; CDR3: CASSLQGWQPQHF
V: TRBV27; size: many; CDR3: CASSTGQGVHEQYF
V: TRBV28; size: NA; CDR3: CASSGMTSFGTGELFF
V: TRBV6-2/TRBV6-3; size: many; CDR3: CASRRTGRGETQYF
V: TRBV5-1; size: many; CDR3: CASSLYSFDYEQYF
V: TRBV29-1; size: many; CDR3: CSVRGGRNPRELFF
V: TRBV5-1; size: many; CDR3: CASSPQGDYGYTF
V: TRBV5-1; size: few; CDR3: CASSLVMAQETQYF
V: TRBV27; size: many; CDR3: CASSRPGNYSPLHF
V: TRBV11-2; size: few; CDR3: CASSFSHETQYF
V: TRBV7-6; size: NA; CDR3: CASSLVFSRLWETQYF